This T cell receptor beta chain was captured by sequencing in a study of cytomegalovirus exposure and HLA in healthy donors. Each donor was healthy, and each was a bone marrow donor. Donors had nominal health at sampling but likely had unrecorded immune exposures. The table lists this clone with a few counts. Antigen: not known. Findings and caveats of the study: As a later analysis showed, a missense DCLRE1C variant was linked to trimming of TCR beta V- and J-genes. The study labeled fewer than 200 TCR beta chains cytomegalovirus-associated.

The germline V gene encodes CDR1 SGHDN and CDR2 FVKESK. V trimming: 5 bases; J trimming: 2 bases; junction bases outside the gene matches: 6. The CDR3 has 15 amino acids. In the PCR, 60 Vbeta and 13 Jbeta primers were used. Sequencing used immunoSEQ multiplex PCR; TCRdb keeps in-frame clones, though not all of them. The table has approximately 200,000 clones, 84% seen once. This chain connects TRBV14 to TRBJ1-1; 9 bases align to TRBD1. Sequencing was performed on PBMCs. The receptor's source is a boy under 18 in good health and CMV-seronegative. CDR3 DNA sequence: TGTGCCAGCAGCTCGAGAACAGGGGGCAACACTGAAGCTTTCTTT. It translates to CASSSRTGGNTEAFF.